These 27 T cell receptor beta chains came from one sample sequenced in a study of blood T cell repertoires in COVID-19. Here immunoSEQ multiplex PCR was the method, and the copy in TCRdb shows in-frame clones only, minus some. The table lists 150,000 or so clones, around 90% of them singletons. Material: PBMCs or T cells enriched from blood (not recorded which). These receptors came from a woman aged 40 to 49 who had been exposed to COVID-19.

The V and J genes are TRBV7-2 and TRBJ1-2, with TRBD1 matching over 8 bases. The CDR3 covers 14 residues. V was clipped by 5 bases and J by 4 bases; unmatched bases: 6. Germline V gene sequence: CDR1 SGHTA, CDR2 FQGNSA. In nucleotides, the CDR3 is TGTGCCAGCAGCCTCGGACAGGGTAGCTATGGCTACACCTTC. Protein: CASSLGQGSYGYTF.

The rearrangement joins TRBV6-1 to TRBJ1-2; D might be TRBD1 (5 bases). CDR3 length: 15 amino acids. From germline, CDR1 is MNHNS and CDR2 SASEGT. V dropped 0 bases and J dropped 5 bases, with 13 bases sitting between them. CDR3 sequence reads: CASSEALERGYGYTF. Written as DNA, the CDR3 is TGTGCCAGCAGTGAAGCGCTAGAACGGGGGTATGGCTACACCTTC.

The rearrangement links TRBV29-1 to TRBJ2-7; TRBD1 agrees at 7 bases. V shed 1 base, J shed 2 bases, and the junction held 11 bases outside the gene matches. The germline V gene encodes CDR1 SQVTM and CDR2 ANQGSEA. CDR3 length: 16 amino acids. The CDR3 spells CSVEAETGISTYEQYF. CDR3 DNA: TGCAGCGTTGAAGCGGAGACAGGGATTTCTACCTACGAGCAGTACTTC.

This chain uses TRBV19 with TRBJ1-2, with D maybe TRBD1 (5 bases). The V end was cut by 5 bases, the J end by 5 bases, with 12 bases between. This CDR3 contains 13 residues. CDR1 is LNHDA, CDR2 SQIVND, per germline (reference sequence). The CDR3 loop is CASSPGNWYGYTF. The CDR3, as DNA: TGTGCCAGTAGTCCAGGGAATTGGTATGGCTACACCTTC. Supplemented by reference TRBV19 and TRBJ1-2, the full variable domain reads DGGITQSPKYLFRKEGQNVTLSCEQNLNHDAMYWYRQDPGQGLRLIYYSQIVNDFQKGDIAEGYSVSREKKESFPLTVTSAQKNPTAFYLCASSPGNWYGYTFGSGTRLTVV.

The chain couples TRBV7-9 to TRBJ2-4, with a weak D call TRBD2 (5 bases). Deletions cut 3 bases from V and 2 bases from J, with 11 bases between. CDR3 length equals 15 residues. The germline CDR1 and CDR2 sequences are SEHNR and FQNEAQ (reference sequence). The CDR3 sequence: CASSFYGKTKNIQYF. The DNA for the CDR3 is TGTGCCAGCAGCTTTTACGGGAAGACCAAAAACATTCAGTACTTC.

V and J are TRBV21-1 and TRBJ2-3; TRBD2 was called by the table and not checked on the DNA. TRBV21-1 is a pseudogene locus. The CDR3 is 14 residues long. CDR3 loop: CASLRRGCTDTQYF. CDR3 DNA sequence: TGTGCCAGCCTACGGCGGGGTTGCACAGATACGCAGTATTTT.

V usage is TRBV18 and J usage is TRBJ1-1, with D unclear. Germline CDR1 KGHSH, CDR2 LQKENI. CDR3 length: 17 amino acids. V was cut by 0 bases and J by 1 base, with 15 bases left in between. For the CDR3, the DNA is TGTGCCAGCTCACCACCGACGAAAGACGGGAGGAACACTGAAGCTTTCTTT. Protein: CASSPPTKDGRNTEAFF.

The V call is TRBV5-1, the J call TRBJ2-7, with 11 bases that match TRBD2. Germline V gene data show CDR1 as SGHRS and CDR2 as YFSETQ. This CDR3 has 16 residues. Trimming removed 2 bases from V and 7 bases from J; junction bases left unmatched: 11. CDR3 nucleotides: TGCGCCAGCAGCTTTGACACTAGCGGGGGTAGTTGGGAGCAGTACTTC. Translating gives CASSFDTSGGSWEQYF.

The chain has TRBV29-1 and TRBJ2-3, with 8 bases that match TRBD1. This CDR3 is 14 amino acids long. The V gene's germline CDR1 is SQVTM and CDR2 ANQGSEA. V shed 4 bases and J 0 bases; nucleotides not matched to a gene: 3. Here the CDR3 DNA reads TGCAGCGTTGCCCGACAGGGGAGCACAGATACGCAGTATTTT. Its protein is CSVARQGSTDTQYF.

The chain combines TRBV7-2 with TRBJ1-4; the match to TRBD1 covers 8 bases. The trim removed 5 bases at V and 1 base at J, leaving 9 bases unmatched. Germline CDR1 reads SGHTA; CDR2 reads FQGNSA. CDR3 length: 17 amino acids. In DNA, the CDR3 is TGTGCCAGCAGCCCGACAGGGGAGAAAGGAACTAATGAAAAACTGTTTTTT. It translates to CASSPTGEKGTNEKLFF.

V usage is TRBV12-3 or TRBV12-4 and J usage is TRBJ2-7; the D gene is possibly TRBD1 (6 bases). The CDR3 totals 13 residues. Trimming removed 5 bases at V and 6 bases at J, with 14 bases between. The CDR3 nucleotides are TGTGCCAGCAGTGTCCGGGACACTACCGAGCAGTACTTC. Residues: CASSVRDTTEQYF.

This clone has a single count. V is TRBV19 and J is TRBJ1-1, with a weak D call TRBD1 (6 bases). Trimming removed 10 bases from V and 5 bases from J, with 26 bases in between. The germline gives CDR1 LNHDA, CDR2 SQIVND (reference sequence). The CDR3 has 16 residues. The CDR3 coding sequence is TGTGCCACTCGAAGACCGGGACAAGGGGTAGGAACTGAAGCTTTCTTT. Translated, it gives CATRRPGQGVGTEAFF.

This clone has only a few counts. The rearrangement uses TRBV7-2 and TRBJ1-1; the D gene is possibly TRBD1 (6 bases). Germline V lookup: CDR1 SGHTA, CDR2 FQGNSA. V lost 4 bases to trimming and J lost 2 bases, with 20 bases between them. CDR3 length: 17 amino acids. In nucleotides, the CDR3 is TGTGCCAGCAGCTCCGACCAGCCGGGACACCTTAACACTGAAGCTTTCTTT. Translating it yields CASSSDQPGHLNTEAFF.

CDR3 protein: CASSGGQGGETQYF. The DNA for the CDR3 is TGCGCCAGCAGCGGCGGACAGGGGGGAGAGACCCAGTACTTC. The J gene is TRBJ2-5, the V gene TRBV5-1; 10 nucleotides agree with TRBD1. The germline V gene encodes CDR1 SGHRS and CDR2 YFSETQ. Losses at the gene ends were 4 bases for V and 4 bases for J; bases not matched to a gene: 4. This CDR3 contains 14 residues.

The table lists this clone with a few counts. The chain joins TRBV10-3 to TRBJ2-7, with D tentatively TRBD1 (5 bases). V was trimmed by 6 bases and J by 6 bases, leaving 12 bases between them. Germline lookup yields CDR1 ENHRY and CDR2 SYGVKD. The CDR3 is made up of 12 amino acids. The CDR3 DNA follows: TGTGCCATCAGCCCGACAGTTGTCGAGCAGTACTTC. Translating gives CAISPTVVEQYF.

The rearrangement joins TRBV6-5 to TRBJ2-7, with D tentatively TRBD2 (6 bases). Germline V gene sequence: CDR1 MNHEY, CDR2 SVGAGI. This CDR3 is built from 14 residues. Deletions cut 4 bases from V and 7 bases from J, with 17 bases between. CDR3 amino acids: CASSSLAVRGEQYF. The CDR3 nucleotides are TGTGCCAGCAGTTCCTTAGCGGTACGAGGTGAGCAGTACTTC.

This chain uses TRBV2 with TRBJ2-5; TRBD1 agrees at 7 bases. The germline V gene encodes CDR1 SNHLY and CDR2 FYNNEI. This CDR3 is built from 16 residues. V was clipped by 4 bases and J by 2 bases; unmatched bases: 10. CDR3 DNA sequence: TGTGCCAGCAGTGGAAAAAGGGGGACAGCACAAGAGACCCAGTACTTC. Translating it yields CASSGKRGTAQETQYF.

On this clone itself: Other DNA variants within this sample encode the same CDR3. CDR3 DNA sequence: TGTGCCAGCAGCTACGGAGGAGGGAACACTGAAGCTTTCTTT. Translation gives CASSYGGGNTEAFF. The chain uses TRBV6-5 and TRBJ1-1; D not certain. V lost 6 bases to trimming and J lost 1 base, with 12 bases between them. Germline assignment: CDR1 MNHEY and CDR2 SVGAGI. The CDR3 contains 14 residues.

The genes are TRBV25-1 and TRBJ2-3; the D gene is possibly TRBD2 (5 bases). The V gene lost 2 bases and the J gene lost 2 bases, with 8 bases spanning the gap. This CDR3 has 14 residues. Germline V lookup: CDR1 MGHDK, CDR2 SYGVNS. CDR3 sequence: CASSEPGNTDTQYF. CDR3 DNA: TGTGCCAGCAGTGAACCCGGGAACACAGATACGCAGTATTTT.

The chain has TRBV19 and TRBJ2-7; 8 bases fit TRBD2. Per germline, CDR1 LNHDA and CDR2 SQIVND (reference sequence). The ends lost 6 bases at V and 5 bases at J; junction bases unmatched: 6. The CDR3 totals 13 residues. In nucleotides, the CDR3 is TGTGCCAGTAGGGGACTAGGGCAGAACGAGCAGTACTTC. Translation: CASRGLGQNEQYF.

The chain combines TRBV4-2 with TRBJ1-6; TRBD1 agrees at 8 bases. CDR1 LGHNA and CDR2 YNFKEQ come from the germline V gene. Trimming cost V 5 bases and J 2 bases; bases outside gene matches: 5. This CDR3 comprises 16 residues. CDR3 sequence reads: CASSTRGRAYNSPLHF. For the CDR3, the DNA is TGTGCCAGCAGCACCAGGGGGCGCGCCTATAATTCACCCCTCCACTTT.

This chain connects TRBV14 to TRBJ2-5; 8 bases match TRBD1. CDR1 and CDR2 (germline): SGHDN, FVKESK. The CDR3 runs to 15 residues. Trimming took 1 base from V and 2 from J; bases not matched to a gene: 3. CDR3 protein: CASSQGGTGQETQYF. CDR3 sequence (DNA): TGTGCCAGCAGCCAAGGAGGGACAGGACAAGAGACCCAGTACTTC.

This clone is a singleton in its sample. This chain links TRBV5-1 with TRBJ1-5, with a weak D call TRBD1 (6 bases). V dropped 3 bases and J dropped 2 bases, with 12 bases sitting between them. Germline V gene lookup returns CDR1 SGHRS and CDR2 YFSETQ. The CDR3 loop spans 15 amino acids. CDR3 region: CASSSGETGNQPQHF. CDR3 sequence (DNA): TGCGCCAGCAGCTCAGGGGAAACGGGCAATCAGCCCCAGCATTTT.

The CDR3 DNA reads as TGTGCCAGCAGCGAAGGCAGCGATTCAACTAATGAAAAACTGTTTTTT. This gives the protein CASSEGSDSTNEKLFF. The genes are TRBV21-1 and TRBJ1-4. TRBV21-1 is annotated as a pseudogene. CDR3 size: 16 residues.

The chain is built from TRBV3-1 (or the pseudogene TRBV3-2) and TRBJ2-7; 15 nucleotides match TRBD2. Unmatched junction bases numbered 10, after V lost 0 bases and J lost 1 base. The CDR3 contains 20 residues. Germline V gene data show CDR1 as LGHDT and CDR2 as YNNKEL (reference sequence). The CDR3 bases are TGTGCCAGCAGCCAAGACCCGGGACTAGCGGGGGGAAGATCGTCCTACGAGCAGTACTTC. The encoded protein is CASSQDPGLAGGRSSYEQYF.

This chain uses TRBV29-1 with TRBJ2-6, with 9 bases matching TRBD1. This CDR3 is 16 amino acids long. Germline V gives CDR1 SQVTM, CDR2 ANQGSEA. J gave up 0 bases and V 4 bases, and 4 bases lay outside the gene matches. CDR3 sequence (DNA): TGCAGCGTTGCCAGGGGACAGGGCTCTGGGGCCAACGTCCTGACTTTC. Translated: CSVARGQGSGANVLTF.

V is TRBV9 and J is TRBJ1-2, with D perhaps matching TRBD1 (5 bases). CDR3 size: 14 residues. The V and J ends lost 0 bases and 8 bases respectively, with 14 bases between them. Germline V gene sequence: CDR1 SGDLS, CDR2 YYNGEE. The CDR3 DNA follows: TGTGCCAGCAGCGTAGGGGGAGGGGTTCGGGGCTACACCTTC. Translating gives CASSVGGGVRGYTF.